A selection of T cell receptor beta chains follows, all from one sample in a study of blood T cell repertoires in COVID-19. The assay was immunoSEQ multiplex PCR, and TCRdb's table has in-frame clones only and misses some. The data show 220,000 or so clones, about 85% seen once. The specimen sequenced was peripheral blood. The receptors derive from a man aged 50 to 60 who had recovered from COVID-19. Both conserved end residues are part of each CDR3. D genes are given only for firm matches. Where a row states a size, it is once, few, many or the class of an expanded clone; other rows omit it.

j_call clone_size v_call d_call cdr3_aa cdr3_nt
TRBJ2-2 NA TRBV19 NA CASSIRQPNTGELFF TGTGCCAGTAGTATAAGACAACCGAACACCGGGGAGCTGTTTTTT
TRBJ2-2 NA TRBV27 NA CASSHPGRENTGELFF TGTGCCAGCAGCCACCCGGGGAGAGAGAACACCGGGGAGCTGTTTTTT
TRBJ1-5 NA TRBV18 TRBD1 CASSPQGAAGNQPQHF TGTGCCAGCTCACCACAGGGGGCTGCTGGCAATCAGCCCCAGCATTTT
TRBJ1-1 NA TRBV5-1 TRBD1 CASSYTQGGNTEAFF TGCGCCAGCAGCTACACACAGGGGGGGAACACTGAAGCTTTCTTT
TRBJ2-7 NA TRBV19 NA CASSTPGVTYEQYF TGTGCCAGTAGCACCCCCGGGGTGACTTACGAGCAGTACTTC
TRBJ1-1 once TRBV28 NA CASSRSGSTEAFF TGTGCCAGCAGTAGGTCGGGGAGCACTGAAGCTTTCTTT
TRBJ2-7 once TRBV5-1 NA CASSAQMTPYEQYF TGCGCCAGCAGTGCGCAGATGACACCCTACGAGCAGTACTTC
TRBJ2-7 NA TRBV9 TRBD2 CASSGGLAGVHEQYF TGTGCCAGCAGCGGGGGGCTAGCGGGAGTCCACGAGCAGTACTTC
TRBJ2-5 NA TRBV4-1 NA CASSQDNGETQYF TGCGCCAGCAGCCAAGATAACGGGGAGACCCAGTACTTC
TRBJ2-7 NA TRBV3-1/TRBV3-2 TRBD1 CASRGQGVSYEQYF TGTGCCAGTCGGGGACAGGGGGTTTCCTACGAGCAGTACTTC
TRBJ2-1 NA TRBV7-7 TRBD2 CASSLGVAGDINEQFF TGTGCCAGCAGCTTAGGGGTAGCGGGAGACATCAATGAGCAGTTCTTC
TRBJ2-3 NA TRBV19 NA CASSNRVYGTDTQYF TGTGCCAGTAGTAACAGGGTCTACGGCACAGATACGCAGTATTTT
TRBJ2-1 once TRBV6-5 TRBD2 CASRAGGPRNEQFF TGTGCCAGCAGGGCGGGAGGGCCTCGGAATGAGCAGTTCTTC
TRBJ1-1 few TRBV28 TRBD1 CASSLRQGETEAFF TGTGCCAGCAGTTTGAGACAGGGAGAGACTGAAGCTTTCTTT
TRBJ2-7 NA TRBV19 TRBD1 CASSAAQGVSASWTYEQYF TGTGCCAGTAGTGCGGCTCAGGGGGTGTCCGCCTCTTGGACCTACGAGCAGTACTTC
TRBJ2-7 once TRBV7-2 TRBD2 CASSPYREGEQYF TGTGCCAGCAGCCCATACCGGGAGGGCGAGCAGTACTTC
TRBJ1-4 NA TRBV28 NA CASSLGLFEKLFF TGTGCCAGCAGTTTGGGACTCTTTGAAAAACTGTTTTTT
TRBJ1-1 many TRBV6-2/TRBV6-3 NA CASSYGQNTEAFF TGTGCCAGCAGTTACGGACAGAACACTGAAGCTTTCTTT
TRBJ2-3 NA TRBV5-4 TRBD2 CASSLERGLSTDTQYF TGTGCCAGCAGCTTGGAGCGGGGGCTGAGCACAGATACGCAGTATTTT
TRBJ1-1 NA TRBV27 TRBD1 CASSKGQGNTEAFF TGTGCCAGCAGTAAGGGACAGGGGAACACTGAAGCTTTCTTT
TRBJ2-3 NA TRBV4-1 NA CASSRRQGTDTQYF TGCGCCAGCAGCCGCAGACAGGGCACAGATACGCAGTATTTT
TRBJ1-4 NA TRBV21-1 NA CASTPHITGGSEKLFF TGTGCCAGCACCCCACATATTACAGGGGGGAGTGAAAAACTGTTTTTT
TRBJ1-4 NA TRBV4-1 NA CASSQPQGPNEKLFF TGCGCCAGCAGCCAACCACAGGGACCTAATGAAAAACTGTTTTTT
TRBJ2-7 NA TRBV28 TRBD2 CASSQALAGVDF TGTGCCAGCAGTCAAGCGCTAGCGGGAGTCGACTTC
TRBJ2-2 NA TRBV2 TRBD2 CASSGQLAGVTGELFF TGTGCCAGCAGTGGTCAGCTAGCGGGAGTCACCGGGGAGCTGTTTTTT
TRBJ2-5 NA TRBV12-3/TRBV12-4 NA CASTGGFETQYF TGTGCCAGCACTGGGGGGTTCGAGACCCAGTACTTC
TRBJ2-3 NA TRBV2 TRBD2 CASSEQGLGADTQYF TGTGCCAGCAGTGAGCAGGGACTAGGCGCAGATACGCAGTATTTT
TRBJ1-1 NA TRBV6-2/TRBV6-3 NA CASSFLQGNTEAFF TGTGCCAGCAGTTTCTTACAGGGCAACACTGAAGCTTTCTTT
TRBJ2-5 NA TRBV7-7 TRBD2 CASSSQRMSGNQETQYF TGTGCCAGCAGCTCCCAAAGGATGAGCGGGAACCAAGAGACCCAGTACTTC
TRBJ2-7 NA TRBV27 TRBD2 CASSFLPGTSGTGRQYF TGTGCCAGCAGTTTCCTACCCGGGACTAGCGGAACCGGTAGGCAGTACTTC
TRBJ1-2 NA TRBV7-9 NA CASSLAERAGYGYTF TGTGCCAGCAGCTTAGCAGAGAGGGCGGGTTATGGCTACACCTTC